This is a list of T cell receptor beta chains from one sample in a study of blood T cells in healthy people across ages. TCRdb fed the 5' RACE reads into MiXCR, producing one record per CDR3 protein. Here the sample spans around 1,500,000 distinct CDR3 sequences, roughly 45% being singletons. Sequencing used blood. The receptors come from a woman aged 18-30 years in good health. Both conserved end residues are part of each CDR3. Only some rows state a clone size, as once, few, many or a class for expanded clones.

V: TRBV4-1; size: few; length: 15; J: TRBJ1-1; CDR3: CASSRTGPRDTEAFF
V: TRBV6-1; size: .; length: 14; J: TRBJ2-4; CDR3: CASRESGMGDIQYF
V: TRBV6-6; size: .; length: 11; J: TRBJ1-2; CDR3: CASSSDTRYTF
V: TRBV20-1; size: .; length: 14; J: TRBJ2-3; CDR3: CSGRSGGVADTQYF
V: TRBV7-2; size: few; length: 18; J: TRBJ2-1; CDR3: CASSLPLFGTGLNNEQFF
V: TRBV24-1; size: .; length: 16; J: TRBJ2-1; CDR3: CATSDLGTGGKNEQFF
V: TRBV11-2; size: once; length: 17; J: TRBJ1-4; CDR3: CASSPPTGGGEGEKLFF
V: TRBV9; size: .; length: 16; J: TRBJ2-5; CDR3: CASSVVGPVSYNEQYF
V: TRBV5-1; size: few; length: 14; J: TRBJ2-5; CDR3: CASSMGRTEEEQYF
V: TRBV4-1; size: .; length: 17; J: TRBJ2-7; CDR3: CASSQGSVAGDPYEQYF
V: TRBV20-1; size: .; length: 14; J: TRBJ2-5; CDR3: CSASLPLDQETQYF
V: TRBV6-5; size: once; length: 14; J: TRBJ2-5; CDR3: CASSPTRSAETQYF
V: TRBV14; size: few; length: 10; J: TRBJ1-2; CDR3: CASTLDSYTF
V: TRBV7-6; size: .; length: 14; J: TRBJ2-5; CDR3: CASSLSEFQETQYF
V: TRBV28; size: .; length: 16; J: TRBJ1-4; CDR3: CASARLSGVLNEKLFF
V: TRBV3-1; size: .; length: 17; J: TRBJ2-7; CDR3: CASSNPIIGSLGHEQYF
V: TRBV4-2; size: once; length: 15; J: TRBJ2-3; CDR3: CASSQVSQFTDTQYF
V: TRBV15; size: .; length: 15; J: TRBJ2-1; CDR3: CATYSYSGRAGEQFF
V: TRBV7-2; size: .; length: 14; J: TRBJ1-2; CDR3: CASSLDSPSRGYTF
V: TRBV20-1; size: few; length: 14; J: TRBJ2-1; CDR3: CSAGTGTTYNEQFF
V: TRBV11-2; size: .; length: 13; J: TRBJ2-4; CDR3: CASSSSGRNIQYF
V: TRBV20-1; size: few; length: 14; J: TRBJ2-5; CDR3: CSASLAGGQETQYF
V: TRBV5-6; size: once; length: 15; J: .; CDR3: CASSGRIDSYNEQYF
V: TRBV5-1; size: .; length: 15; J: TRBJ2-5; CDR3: CASSAGGTGKETQYF
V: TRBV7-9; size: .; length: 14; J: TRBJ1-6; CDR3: CASSRGTGYSPLHF
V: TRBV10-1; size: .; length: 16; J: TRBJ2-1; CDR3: CASSDILAGAYNEQFF
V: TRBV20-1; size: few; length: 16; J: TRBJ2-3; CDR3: CSASPPSGTATDTQYF
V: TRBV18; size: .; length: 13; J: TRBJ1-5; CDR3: CASSVDTYQPQHF
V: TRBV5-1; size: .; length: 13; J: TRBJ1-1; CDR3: CASGERMNTEAFF
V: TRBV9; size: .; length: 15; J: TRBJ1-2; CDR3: CASSVLRGSNYGYTF
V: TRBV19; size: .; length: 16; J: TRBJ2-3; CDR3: CASSTVAGEGTDTQYF
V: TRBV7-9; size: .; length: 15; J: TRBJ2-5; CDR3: CASSPGTTLGETQYF
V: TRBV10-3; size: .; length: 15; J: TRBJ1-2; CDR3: CAISEPEWAFYGYTF
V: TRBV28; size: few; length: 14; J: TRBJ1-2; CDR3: CASSPLPPLRGYTF
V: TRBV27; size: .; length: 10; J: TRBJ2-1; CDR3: CASGRYEQFF
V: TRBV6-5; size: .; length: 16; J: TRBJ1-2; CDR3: CASSSRRGKVNYGYTF
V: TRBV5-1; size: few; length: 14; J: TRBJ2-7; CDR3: CASRGTGGFYEQYF
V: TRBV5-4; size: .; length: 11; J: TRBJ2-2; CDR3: CASSLAAELFF
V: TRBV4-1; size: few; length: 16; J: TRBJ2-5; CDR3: CASSQGTGFVRETQYF
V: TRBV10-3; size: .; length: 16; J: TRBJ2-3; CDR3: CAISEVSGSSFDTQYF
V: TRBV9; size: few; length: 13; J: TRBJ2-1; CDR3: CASSAVTYNEQFF
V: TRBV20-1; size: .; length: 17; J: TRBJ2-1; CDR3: CSADNGARGGSYNEQFF
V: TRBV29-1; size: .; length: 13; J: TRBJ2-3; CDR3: CSVDYVGSHTQYF
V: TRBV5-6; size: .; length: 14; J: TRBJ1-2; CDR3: CASSLGRGLNGYTF
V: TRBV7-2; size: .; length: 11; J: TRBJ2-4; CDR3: CASVKADIQYF
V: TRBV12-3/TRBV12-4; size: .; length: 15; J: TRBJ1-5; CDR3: CASSLGIGPNQPQHF
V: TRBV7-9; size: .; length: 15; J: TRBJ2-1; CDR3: CAGSRGQGLYNEQFF
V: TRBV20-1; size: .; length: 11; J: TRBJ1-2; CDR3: CSAREQPGYTF
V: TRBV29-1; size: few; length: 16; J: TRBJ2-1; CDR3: CSVGRGGYPTYNEQFF
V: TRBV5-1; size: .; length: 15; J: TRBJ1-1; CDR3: CASSFWTGGDIEAFF